A single sample is the source of the 15 T cell receptor beta chains below, sequenced in a study of tumor-infiltrating lymphocytes in primary liver carcinoma. TCR beta cDNA was prepared out of roughly 500 ng total RNA by means of a constant-region primer. Libraries covering TCR beta were generated through three nested multiplex PCR rounds (using a slightly modified ARM-PCR). Amplification in the first two PCR rounds was performed using TRBV1-TRBV30 forward primers and a C-beta reverse primer for approximately 10 cycles each. TCRdb processed the multiplex PCR reads anew with MiXCR; each CDR3 protein has one entry. The table lists approximately 330,000 distinct CDR3 sequences, about 61% of them singletons, with 6.5% in the top ten. The source of the blood RNA was unsorted whole blood, and germline DNA was extracted as well. Sequenced sample: peripheral blood. The receptors derive from a middle-aged man with primary liver carcinoma and hepatitis B virus infection.

CDR3 coding DNA: TGCGCCATCATCCATCCCCTGAACACTGAAGCTTTCTTT. Translated, it gives CAIIHPLNTEAFF. The chain carries TRBV4-1 and TRBJ1-1, with D uncertain. The germline gives CDR1 MGHRA, CDR2 YSYEKL. The germline V and J ends were trimmed by 10 bases and 0 bases, with 12 bases remaining between them. The CDR3 contains 13 residues.

This chain uses TRBV28 with TRBJ2-2, with 7 bases matching TRBD2. The CDR3 length is 14 residues. Per germline, CDR1 MDHEN and CDR2 SYDVKM. The junction had 2 bases not matched to a gene; V was cut back by 3 bases and J by 4 bases. CDR3 amino acids: CASSLPGGTGELFF. As DNA, the CDR3 is TGTGCCAGCAGTTTGCCGGGGGGCACCGGGGAGCTGTTTTTT.

V gene TRBV11-2 combines with J gene TRBJ2-3; D uncertain. The CDR3 runs to 17 residues. With 2 bases removed from V and 4 bases from J, the gap between germline ends came to 19 bases. In germline, CDR1 is SGHAT, CDR2 FQNNGV. This CDR3 is CASSLWGRGSPPDTQYF. The CDR3 bases are TGTGCCAGCAGCTTATGGGGTAGAGGTAGTCCCCCAGATACGCAGTATTTT.

Regarding this clonotype: One end of the junction is discordant with germline, which a read error may explain. J is TRBJ2-1 and V is TRBV28; D is perhaps TRBD1 (6 bases). The V gene's germline CDR1 is MDHEN and CDR2 SYDVKM. The CDR3 is 15 amino acids. The CDR3 spells CVSAPRDTLANEQFF. The CDR3, as DNA: TGTGTCAGCGCCCCCCGGGACACCTTAGCAAATGAGCAGTTCTTC.

Worth noting for this clonotype: An end of the junction does not agree with germline; a read error may underlie this. This chain uses TRBV11-2 with TRBJ2-1; no clear D. Germline values: CDR1 SGHAT, CDR2 FQNNGV. The CDR3 runs to 15 residues. The CDR3: CASSLDLGYYDEQFF. The CDR3 DNA follows: TGTGCCAGCAGCTTAGATTTGGGATACTACGATGAGCAATTCTTC.

This clonotype was detected ten times or more. J is TRBJ2-5 and V is TRBV13; D unresolved. The CDR3 has 12 amino acids. V lost 0 bases and J lost 4, with 3 bases in between. Germline V gene data show CDR1 as PRHDT and CDR2 as FYEKMQ (reference sequence). The CDR3 nucleotides are TGTGCCAGCAGCTTAGGGCGAGAGACCCAGTACTTC. Encoded protein: CASSLGRETQYF.

This clonotype was detected ten times or more. V and J are TRBV6-1 and TRBJ2-3; 8 bases match TRBD2. CDR1 and CDR2 from the germline V gene are MNHNS and SASEGT. This CDR3 is 15 amino acids long. Trimming removed 2 bases from V and 1 base from J; junction bases left unmatched: 2. The CDR3 region is CASSESGRGTDTQYF. CDR3 nucleotide sequence: TGTGCCAGCAGTGAAAGCGGGAGAGGCACAGATACGCAGTATTTT.

The chain links TRBV5-1 to TRBJ2-5; 10 bases match TRBD2. The trim removed 3 bases at V and 4 bases at J, leaving 6 bases unmatched. CDR1 SGHRS and CDR2 YFSETQ come from the germline V gene. CDR3 length equals 15 residues. CDR3 sequence: CASSSVTSGIETQYF. The DNA of the CDR3 is TGCGCCAGCAGCTCCGTAACTAGCGGGATAGAGACCCAGTACTTC.

Comments on this clonotype: One end of the junction fails to match germline, which may point to a read error. The chain couples TRBV4-3 to TRBJ1-5; D call uncertain. The CDR3 is 15 amino acids. Germline CDR1 LGHNA, CDR2 YSLEER. As DNA, the CDR3 is TGTACCAGCAACCAAGATTATTCCAAGGGATCGCCCCAGCATTTT. This encodes CTSNQDYSKGSPQHF.

In this sample, this clonotype turned up many times. This sequence joins TRBV6-6 and TRBJ1-3; D gene uncertain. The germline CDR1 and CDR2 sequences are MNHNY and SVGAGI (reference sequence). V shed 2 bases and J shed 0 bases, with 11 bases lying between them. CDR3 size: 16 residues. In nucleotides, the CDR3 is TGTGCCAGCAGTTACGAAGTTCGGAGCTCTGGAAACACCATATATTTT. The encoded protein is CASSYEVRSSGNTIYF.

In this sample, this clonotype turned up once. Germline and junction disagree at one end, which may indicate a read error. The chain employs TRBV29-1 and TRBJ2-3; TRBD2 aligns across 15 bases. CDR3 length: 13 residues. From germline, CDR1 is SQVTM and CDR2 ANQGSEA. The CDR3 region is CSAGLAGGDTQYF. Here the CDR3 DNA reads TGTAGCGCTGGACTAGCGGGAGGGGATACGCAGTATTTT.

The chain couples TRBV29-1 to TRBJ2-5; the D gene is possibly TRBD2 (5 bases). V lost 7 bases to trimming and J lost 5 bases, with 11 bases between them. The CDR3 extends over 11 amino acids. The germline V gene encodes CDR1 SQVTM and CDR2 ANQGSEA. The CDR3 DNA reads as TGCAGCGCTCGGGATAATGAGACCCAGTACTTC. Translation: CSARDNETQYF.

This clonotype has just a few counts. The genes are TRBV12-3 or TRBV12-4 and TRBJ2-3, with 9 bases that match TRBD2. V shed 6 bases and J 1 base; nucleotides not matched to a gene: 8. The CDR3 extends over 16 amino acids. This CDR3 reads CASSVGSGRRTDTQYF. The CDR3 DNA follows: TGTGCCAGCAGCGTCGGGAGCGGGAGGCGCACAGATACGCAGTATTTT.

The chain joins TRBV6-5 to TRBJ2-7, with D possibly TRBD2 on 6 matching bases. Germline assignment: CDR1 MNHEY and CDR2 SVGAGI. This CDR3 spans 14 amino acids. The ends were cut back, 3 bases at V and 5 bases at J, with 14 bases in the middle. The CDR3 loop reads CASSYGSGVNEQYF. The CDR3 coding sequence is TGTGCCAGCAGTTATGGGTCGGGAGTAAACGAGCAGTACTTC.

This clonotype was counted only a few times. This chain uses TRBV6-6 with TRBJ1-1, with 7 positions matching TRBD1. Germline V gives CDR1 MNHNY, CDR2 SVGAGI (reference sequence). V gave up 4 bases and J gave up 8 bases; unmatched junction bases: 7. The CDR3 runs to 13 residues. The DNA for the CDR3 is TGTGCCAGCAGTTCCACGGGACAGAGCGAAGCTTTCTTT. This encodes CASSSTGQSEAFF.